This T cell receptor beta chain was identified during a study of blood T cell repertoires in COVID-19. What the recovered Cohort 3 donors had was two negative PCRs, clearance, or symptom resolution. Repertoires were generated with immunoSEQ multiplex PCR, while TCRdb's copy carries only in-frame clones and drops some. The table has 250,000 to 350,000 clones, roughly 85% seen once. Per germline, CDR1 MNHEY and CDR2 SVGAGI. V was pared by 4 bases and J by 7 bases, with 11 bases between. The CDR3 loop spans 13 amino acids. Sequencing was performed on PBMCs or T cells enriched from blood (not recorded which). The rearrangement joins TRBV6-5 to TRBJ1-3; possible D gene TRBD1, 5 bases. This TCR was recovered from a woman in her twenties or thirties who had recovered from COVID-19. The CDR3 sequence is CASSSDMKNTIYF. CDR3 DNA: TGTGCCAGCAGTTCGGACATGAAGAACACCATATATTTT.